The 5 T cell receptor beta chains presented below share a single source sample, sequenced in a study of control samples from healthy donors and cancer patients. Profiling relied on immunoSEQ multiplex PCR, and the TCRdb table lists in-frame clones only, not all of them. The table lists 35,000 to 45,000 clones, around 93% of them singletons, with about a fifth in the top ten. Sequenced sample: PBMCs. The receptors originated from a woman between 40 and 50 years old with head and neck cancer.

This chain joins TRBV7-2 and TRBJ1-1, with D unresolved. Germline CDR1 SGHTA, CDR2 FQGNSA. This CDR3 comprises 14 residues. The V gene lost 6 bases and the J gene lost 5 bases, with 16 bases spanning the gap. The CDR3 bases are TGTGCCAGCAGACTGCAGCAAGTAAGGACTGAAGCTTTCTTT. As protein: CASRLQQVRTEAFF. Full variable domain (rest looked up from reference TRBV7-2 and TRBJ1-1): GAGVSQSPSNKVTEKGKDVELRCDPISGHTALYWYRQSLGQGLEFLIYFQGNSAPDKSGLPSDRFSAERTGGSVSTLTIQRTQQEDSAVYLCASRLQQVRTEAFFGQGTRLTVV.

CDR3 amino acids: CASGSYNEQFF. The CDR3 bases are TGTGCCAGCGGGTCTTACAATGAGCAGTTCTTC. The chain couples TRBV11-2 to TRBJ2-1; D call uncertain. This CDR3 region has 11 residues. Germline V CDR1 and CDR2: SGHAT, FQNNGV. Trimming cost V 8 bases and J 4 bases, with 6 bases left between them.

V gene TRBV5-6 combines with J gene TRBJ1-2; 10 bases are shared with TRBD1. This CDR3 region has 16 residues. The germline V gene has CDR1 SGHDT and CDR2 YYEEEE. V lost 1 base and J lost 8; bases outside the gene matches: 11. This CDR3 is CASSLLGDRGLWGYTF. The CDR3, as DNA: TGTGCCAGCAGCTTGTTAGGAGACAGGGGGCTCTGGGGCTACACCTTC. Complete variable domain (other parts from reference TRBV5-6 and TRBJ1-2): DAGVTQSPTHLIKTRGQQVTLRCSPKSGHDTVSWYQQALGQGPQFIFQYYEEEERQRGNFPDRFSGHQFPNYSSELNVNALLLGDSALYLCASSLLGDRGLWGYTFGSGTRLTVV.

The V gene is TRBV5-1, the J gene TRBJ2-5, with 9 bases that match TRBD1. Germline loops: CDR1 SGHRS, CDR2 YFSETQ. The J segment lost 5 bases and the V segment lost 4 bases, leaving 9 bases of the junction unmatched. The CDR3 is made up of 15 amino acids. The CDR3 coding sequence is TGCGCCAGCAGCCCAGGGACAGGGAGCCGGGAGACCCAGTACTTC. This codes for CASSPGTGSRETQYF.

V usage is TRBV28 and J usage is TRBJ1-3; D unclear. The V gene lost 6 bases and the J gene lost 0 bases, with 12 bases spanning the gap. This CDR3 spans 15 amino acids. The germline gives CDR1 MDHEN, CDR2 SYDVKM. CDR3 loop: CASSPNGYSGNTIYF. CDR3 DNA: TGTGCCAGCAGCCCAAACGGTTACTCTGGAAACACCATATATTTT.